This T cell receptor (beta chain) emerged from a study of PD-L1 blockade in urothelial cancer. Study context: Analysis of blood occurred 3 weeks (second dose) and 6 weeks after treatment start. Reported median T cell count for blood samples was 130,000 to 150,000. Study-wide findings and caveats: TCR clonality was measured in pretreatment peripheral blood. Clonality below the median predicted better survival.

V gave up 6 bases and J gave up 9 bases; unmatched junction bases: 6. From germline, CDR1 is SQVTM and CDR2 ANQGSEA. The CDR3 totals 13 residues. This clone showed up just a few times. Its antigen is not identified. Repertoires were generated with immunoSEQ multiplex PCR, while TCRdb's copy carries only in-frame clones and drops some. The sample records around 130,000 clones, approximately 84% being singletons. Time point meaning: pretreatment peripheral blood. Each patient presented with locally advanced or metastatic urothelial carcinoma. This chain links TRBV29-1 with TRBJ1-4, with 11 bases that match TRBD1. The TCR originated in a man in his forties or fifties with urothelial cancer. This specimen consisted of PBMCs, obtained around atezolizumab (anti-PD-L1) treatment. The CDR3 is CSVAWDRGKKLFF. In DNA, the CDR3 is TGCAGCGTCGCCTGGGACAGGGGGAAAAAACTGTTTTTT.